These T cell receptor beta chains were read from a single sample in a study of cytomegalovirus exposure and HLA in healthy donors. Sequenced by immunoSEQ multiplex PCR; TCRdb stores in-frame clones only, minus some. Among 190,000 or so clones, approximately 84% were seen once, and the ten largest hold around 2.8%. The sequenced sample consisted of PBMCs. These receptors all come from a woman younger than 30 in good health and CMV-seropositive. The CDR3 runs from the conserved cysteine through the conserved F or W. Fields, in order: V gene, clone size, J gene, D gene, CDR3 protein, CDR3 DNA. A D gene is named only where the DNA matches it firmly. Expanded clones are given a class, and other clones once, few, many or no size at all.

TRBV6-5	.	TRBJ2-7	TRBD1	CASSYRDRGGYEQYF	TGTGCCAGCAGTTACAGGGACAGGGGAGGGTACGAGCAGTACTTC
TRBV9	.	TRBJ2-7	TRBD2	CASSPPSGGNEQYF	TGTGCCAGCAGCCCACCTAGCGGGGGAAACGAGCAGTACTTC
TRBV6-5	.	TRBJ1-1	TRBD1	CASTPDRENTEAFF	TGTGCCAGCACCCCCGACAGGGAGAACACTGAAGCTTTCTTT
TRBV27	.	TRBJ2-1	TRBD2	CASSWGLAGTGEFF	TGTGCCAGCAGTTGGGGACTAGCGGGGACCGGGGAGTTCTTC
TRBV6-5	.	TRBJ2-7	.	CASSYLQAYEQYF	TGTGCCAGCAGTTACCTCCAGGCCTACGAGCAGTACTTC
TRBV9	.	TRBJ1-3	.	CASSVAMGQGNTIYF	TGTGCCAGCAGCGTAGCTATGGGACAAGGAAACACCATATATTTT
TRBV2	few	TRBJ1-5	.	CASSDTIPQHF	TGTGCCAGCAGTGACACTATCCCCCAGCATTTT
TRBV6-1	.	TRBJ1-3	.	CASRPSQGSGNTIYF	TGTGCCAGCAGACCGTCTCAGGGGTCTGGAAACACCATATATTTT
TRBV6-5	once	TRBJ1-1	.	CASLERRNTEAFF	TGTGCCAGCTTAGAACGGAGGAACACTGAAGCTTTCTTT
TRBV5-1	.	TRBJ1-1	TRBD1	CASSHDRGGAFTEAFF	TGCGCCAGCAGCCACGACAGGGGAGGCGCATTCACTGAAGCTTTCTTT
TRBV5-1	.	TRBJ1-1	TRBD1	CASSPPRQGGTEAFF	TGCGCCAGCAGCCCACCCCGACAGGGAGGCACTGAAGCTTTCTTT
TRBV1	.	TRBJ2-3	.	CTSSQDTSGGALTDTQYF	TGCACCAGCAGCCAAGATACTAGCGGGGGGGCCCTGACAGATACGCAGTATTTT
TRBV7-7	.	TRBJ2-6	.	CASSLVAPNDYSGANVLTF	TGTGCCAGCAGCTTAGTCGCGCCGAACGATTACTCTGGGGCCAACGTCCTGACTTTC
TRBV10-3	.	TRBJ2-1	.	CAISDLGQGGNEQFF	TGTGCCATCAGTGATCTGGGCCAGGGGGGAAATGAGCAGTTCTTC
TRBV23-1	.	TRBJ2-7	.	CASSLTGTFHEQYF	TGCGCCAGCAGTCTCACAGGCACTTTCCACGAGCAGTACTTC
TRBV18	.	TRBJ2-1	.	CASSPRVGPPSYNEQFF	TGTGCCAGCTCTCCTCGCGTCGGTCCCCCCTCCTACAATGAGCAGTTCTTC
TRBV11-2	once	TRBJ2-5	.	CASSSLAAGWKETQYF	TGTGCCAGCAGCTCCCTCGCGGCGGGGTGGAAAGAGACCCAGTACTTC
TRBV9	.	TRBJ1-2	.	CASSATGSHGYTF	TGTGCCAGCAGCGCCACAGGGTCCCACGGCTACACCTTC
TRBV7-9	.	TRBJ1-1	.	CASSLQGSNTEAFF	TGTGCCAGCAGCTTACAGGGTTCGAACACTGAAGCTTTCTTT
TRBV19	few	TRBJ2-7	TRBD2	CASSSRGGSYEQYF	TGTGCCAGTAGTTCCCGGGGGGGCTCCTACGAGCAGTACTTC
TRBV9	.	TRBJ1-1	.	CASSLSEVTEAFF	TGTGCCAGCAGCCTTTCAGAGGTCACTGAAGCTTTCTTT
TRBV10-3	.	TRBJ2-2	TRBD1	CAGRDRNTGELFF	TGTGCCGGCCGGGACAGGAACACCGGGGAGCTGTTTTTT
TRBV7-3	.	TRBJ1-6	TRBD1	CASSTHRGLDSPLHF	TGTGCCAGCAGTACCCACAGGGGCCTGGATTCACCCCTCCACTTT
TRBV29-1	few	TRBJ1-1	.	CSVGQVNTEAFF	TGCAGCGTTGGCCAGGTAAACACTGAAGCTTTCTTT
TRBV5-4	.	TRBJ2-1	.	CASSLYSEQFF	TGTGCCAGCAGCTTGTATTCTGAGCAGTTCTTC
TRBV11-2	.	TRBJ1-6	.	CASTPGGANNSPLHF	TGTGCCAGCACCCCCGGGGGGGCGAATAATTCACCCCTCCACTTT
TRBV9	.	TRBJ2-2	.	CASSPSFSGELFF	TGTGCCAGCAGCCCGTCGTTCTCCGGGGAGCTGTTTTTT
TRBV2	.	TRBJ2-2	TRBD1	CASMGWDRGKVVAGELFF	TGTGCCAGCATGGGATGGGACAGGGGGAAAGTCGTGGCCGGGGAGCTGTTTTTT
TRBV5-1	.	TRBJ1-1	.	CASSIGRSLGDTEAFF	TGCGCCAGCAGCATCGGACGGAGCTTAGGGGACACTGAAGCTTTCTTT
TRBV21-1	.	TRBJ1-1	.	CASSLAGGITNTEAFF	TGTGCCAGCAGCCTCGCCGGGGGGATTACGAACACTGAAGCTTTCTTT
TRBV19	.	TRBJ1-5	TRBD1	CASSIRQGVDNQPQHF	TGTGCCAGTAGTATCAGACAGGGAGTGGACAATCAGCCCCAGCATTTT
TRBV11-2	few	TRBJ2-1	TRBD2	CASTTGTSPGWDEQFF	TGTGCCAGCACCACCGGGACTAGCCCTGGTTGGGATGAGCAGTTCTTC
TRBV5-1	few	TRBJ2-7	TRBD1	CASSLDRGTYEQYF	TGCGCCAGCAGCTTAGACAGGGGGACCTACGAGCAGTACTTC
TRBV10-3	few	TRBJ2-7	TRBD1	CAIGDRASYEQYF	TGTGCCATCGGGGACAGGGCTTCCTACGAGCAGTACTTC
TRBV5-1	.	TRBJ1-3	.	CASREGALLSGNTIYF	TGCGCCAGCCGGGAGGGCGCTCTGCTCTCTGGAAACACCATATATTTT
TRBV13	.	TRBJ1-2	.	CASSRWQAFPYYGYTF	TGTGCCAGCAGCCGTTGGCAGGCCTTCCCGTACTATGGCTACACCTTC
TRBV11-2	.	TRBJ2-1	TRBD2	CASSSGRAGGPLNEQFF	TGTGCCAGCAGCTCGGGGCGAGCGGGGGGGCCTCTGAATGAGCAGTTCTTC
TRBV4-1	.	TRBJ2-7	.	CASSQGSMTPRGYEQYF	TGCGCCAGCAGCCAAGGGTCGATGACCCCACGCGGCTACGAGCAGTACTTC
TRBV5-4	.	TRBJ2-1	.	CASSDSINEQFF	TGTGCCAGCAGCGACAGCATCAATGAGCAGTTCTTC
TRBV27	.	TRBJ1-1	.	CASSLPGREAFF	TGTGCCAGCAGTCTGCCGGGGAGAGAAGCTTTCTTT
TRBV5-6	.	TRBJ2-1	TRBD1	CASRETGVGYNEQFF	TGTGCCAGCAGGGAGACAGGGGTGGGCTACAATGAGCAGTTCTTC